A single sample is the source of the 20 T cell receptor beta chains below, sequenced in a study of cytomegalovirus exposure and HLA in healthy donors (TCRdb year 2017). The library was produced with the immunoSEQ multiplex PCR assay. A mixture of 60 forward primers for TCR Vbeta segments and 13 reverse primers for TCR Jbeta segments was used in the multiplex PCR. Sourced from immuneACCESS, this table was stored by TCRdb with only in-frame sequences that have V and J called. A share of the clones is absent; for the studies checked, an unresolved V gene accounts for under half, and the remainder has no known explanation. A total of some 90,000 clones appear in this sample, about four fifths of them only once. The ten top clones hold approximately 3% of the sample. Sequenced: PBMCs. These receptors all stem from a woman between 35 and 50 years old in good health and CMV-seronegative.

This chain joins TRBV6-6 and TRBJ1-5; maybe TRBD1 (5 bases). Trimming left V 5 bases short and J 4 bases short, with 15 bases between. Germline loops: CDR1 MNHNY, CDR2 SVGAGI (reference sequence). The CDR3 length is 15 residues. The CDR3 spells CASSPAGGGNQPQHF. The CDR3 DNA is TGTGCCAGCAGTCCCGCCGGGGGAGGGAATCAGCCCCAGCATTTT.

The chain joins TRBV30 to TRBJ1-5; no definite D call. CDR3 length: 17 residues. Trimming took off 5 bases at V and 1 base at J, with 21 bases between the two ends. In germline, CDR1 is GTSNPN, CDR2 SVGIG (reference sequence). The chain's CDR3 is CAWQLGRVDFSNQPQHF. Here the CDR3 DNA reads TGTGCCTGGCAGCTGGGGAGGGTGGACTTCAGCAATCAGCCCCAGCATTTT.

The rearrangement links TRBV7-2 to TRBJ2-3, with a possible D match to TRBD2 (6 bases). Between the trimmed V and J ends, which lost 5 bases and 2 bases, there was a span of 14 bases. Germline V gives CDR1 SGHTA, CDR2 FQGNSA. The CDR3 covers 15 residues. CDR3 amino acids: CASSPGTFNTDTQYF. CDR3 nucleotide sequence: TGTGCCAGCAGCCCCGGGACTTTCAACACAGATACGCAGTATTTT.

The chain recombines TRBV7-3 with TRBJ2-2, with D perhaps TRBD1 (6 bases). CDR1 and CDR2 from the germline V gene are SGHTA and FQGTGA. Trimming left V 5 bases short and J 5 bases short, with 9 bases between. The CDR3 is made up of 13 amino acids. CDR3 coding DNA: TGTGCCAGCAGCAGAGACAGGACCGGGGAGCTGTTTTTT. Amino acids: CASSRDRTGELFF.

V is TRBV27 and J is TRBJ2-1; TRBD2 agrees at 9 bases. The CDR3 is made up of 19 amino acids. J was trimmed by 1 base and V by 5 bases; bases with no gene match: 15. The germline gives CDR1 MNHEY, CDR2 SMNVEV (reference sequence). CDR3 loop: CASSPNSAGGPRSYNEQFF. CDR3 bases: TGTGCCAGCAGTCCTAATTCTGCGGGAGGGCCAAGGTCCTACAATGAGCAGTTCTTC.

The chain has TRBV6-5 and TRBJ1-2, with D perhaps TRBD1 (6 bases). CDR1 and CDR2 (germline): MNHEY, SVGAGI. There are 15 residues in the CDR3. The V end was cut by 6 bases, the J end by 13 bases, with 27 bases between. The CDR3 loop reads CASSPTSAGTLAGTF. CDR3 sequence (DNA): TGTGCCAGCAGCCCTACCTCCGCCGGGACACTAGCGGGCACCTTC.

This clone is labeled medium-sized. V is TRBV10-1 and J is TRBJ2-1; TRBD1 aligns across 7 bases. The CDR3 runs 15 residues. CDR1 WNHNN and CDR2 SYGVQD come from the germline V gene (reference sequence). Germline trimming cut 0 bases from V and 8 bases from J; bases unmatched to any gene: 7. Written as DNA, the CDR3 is TGCGCCAGCAGTGAGTCACAGGGGAATGTCCATGAGCAGTTCTTC. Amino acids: CASSESQGNVHEQFF.

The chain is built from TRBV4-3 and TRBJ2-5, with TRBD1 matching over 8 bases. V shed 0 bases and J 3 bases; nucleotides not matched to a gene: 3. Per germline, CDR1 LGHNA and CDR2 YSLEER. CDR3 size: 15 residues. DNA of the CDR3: TGCGCCAGCAGCCAAGAAGGGACAGGAGAAGAGACCCAGTACTTC. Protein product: CASSQEGTGEETQYF.

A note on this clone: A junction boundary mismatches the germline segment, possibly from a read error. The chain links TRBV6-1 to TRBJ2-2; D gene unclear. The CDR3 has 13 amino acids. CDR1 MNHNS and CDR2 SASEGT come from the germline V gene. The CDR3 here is CASTEQNTGELFF. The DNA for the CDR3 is TGTGCCAGCACTGAACAAAACACCGGGGAGCTGTTTTTT.

The CDR3 spells CASSLLVAGNEQFF. The CDR3 coding sequence is TGTGCCAGCAGTTTATTAGTCGCGGGCAATGAGCAGTTCTTC. This chain joins TRBV27 and TRBJ2-1; D perhaps matches TRBD2 (5 bases). V lost 1 base, J lost 6 bases, and 10 bases lay in between. Germline assignment: CDR1 MNHEY and CDR2 SMNVEV (reference sequence). The CDR3 covers 14 residues.

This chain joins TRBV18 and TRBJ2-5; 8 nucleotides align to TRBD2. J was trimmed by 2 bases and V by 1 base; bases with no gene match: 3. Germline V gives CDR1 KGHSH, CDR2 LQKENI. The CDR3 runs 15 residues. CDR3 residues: CASSPLTSGQETQYF. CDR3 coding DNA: TGTGCCAGCTCACCACTCACTAGCGGACAAGAGACCCAGTACTTC.

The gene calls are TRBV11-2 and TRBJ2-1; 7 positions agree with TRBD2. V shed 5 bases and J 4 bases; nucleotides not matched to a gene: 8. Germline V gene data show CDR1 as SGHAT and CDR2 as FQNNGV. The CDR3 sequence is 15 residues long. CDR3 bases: TGTGCCAGCAGCACCCCAGCGGGATCTTACAATGAGCAGTTCTTC. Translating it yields CASSTPAGSYNEQFF.

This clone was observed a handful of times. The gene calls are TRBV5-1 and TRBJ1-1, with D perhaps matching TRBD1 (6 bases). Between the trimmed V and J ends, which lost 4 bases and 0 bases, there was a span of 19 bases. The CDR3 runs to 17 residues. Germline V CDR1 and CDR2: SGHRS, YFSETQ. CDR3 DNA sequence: TGCGCCAGCAGCCTCTGGGACACCCGATCTTTGAACACTGAAGCTTTCTTT. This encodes CASSLWDTRSLNTEAFF. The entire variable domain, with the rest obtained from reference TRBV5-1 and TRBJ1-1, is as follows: KAGVTQTPRYLIKTRGQQVTLSCSPISGHRSVSWYQQTPGQGLQFLFEYFSETQRNKGNFPGRFSGRQFSNSRSEMNVSTLELGDSALYLCASSLWDTRSLNTEAFFGQGTRLTVV.

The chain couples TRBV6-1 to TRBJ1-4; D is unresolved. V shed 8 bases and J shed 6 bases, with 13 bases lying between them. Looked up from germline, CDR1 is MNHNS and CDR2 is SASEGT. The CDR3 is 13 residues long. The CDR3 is CASGALRYEKLFF. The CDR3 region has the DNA TGTGCCAGCGGTGCACTGAGATATGAAAAACTGTTTTTT.

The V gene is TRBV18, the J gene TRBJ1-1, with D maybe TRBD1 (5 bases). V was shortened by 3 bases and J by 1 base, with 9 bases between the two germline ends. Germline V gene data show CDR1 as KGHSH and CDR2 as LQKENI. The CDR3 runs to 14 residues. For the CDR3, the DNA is TGTGCCAGCTCACCGCAAACAGGGAACACTGAAGCTTTCTTT. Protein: CASSPQTGNTEAFF.

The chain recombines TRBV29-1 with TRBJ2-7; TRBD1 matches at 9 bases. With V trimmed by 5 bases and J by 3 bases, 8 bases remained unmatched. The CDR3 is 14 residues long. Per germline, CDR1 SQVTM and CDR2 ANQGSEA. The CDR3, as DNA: TGCAGCGTTTCAGCCGGGACAGGGAGCTACGAGCAGTACTTC. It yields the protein CSVSAGTGSYEQYF.

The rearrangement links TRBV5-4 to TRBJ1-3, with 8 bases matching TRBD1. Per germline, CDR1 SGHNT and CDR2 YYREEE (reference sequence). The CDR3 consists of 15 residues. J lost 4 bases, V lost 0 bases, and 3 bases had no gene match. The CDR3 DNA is TGTGCCAGCAGCTTGGGACGGGACAGGGGAAACACCATATATTTT. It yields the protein CASSLGRDRGNTIYF.

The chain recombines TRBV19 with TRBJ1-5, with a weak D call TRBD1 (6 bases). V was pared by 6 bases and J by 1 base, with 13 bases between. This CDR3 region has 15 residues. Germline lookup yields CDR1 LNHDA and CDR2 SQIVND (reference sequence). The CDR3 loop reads CASRTQGRSNQPQHF. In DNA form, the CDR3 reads TGTGCCAGTAGAACACAGGGCAGAAGCAATCAGCCCCAGCATTTT.

CDR3 sequence reads: CASSSFSGETEAFF. The CDR3 nucleotides are TGTGCCAGCAGCTCCTTCTCAGGGGAGACTGAAGCTTTCTTT. V usage is TRBV7-2 and J usage is TRBJ1-1; D may be TRBD1 (6 bases). The CDR3 extends over 14 amino acids. Germline V gene sequence: CDR1 SGHTA, CDR2 FQGNSA. V was clipped by 4 bases and J by 5 bases, with 14 bases between them.

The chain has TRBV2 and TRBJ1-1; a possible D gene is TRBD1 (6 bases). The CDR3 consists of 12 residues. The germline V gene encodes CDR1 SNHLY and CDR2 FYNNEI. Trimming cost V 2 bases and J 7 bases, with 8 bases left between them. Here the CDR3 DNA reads TGTGCCAGCAGTGAACAGACAGGTGAAGCTTTCTTT. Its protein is CASSEQTGEAFF.